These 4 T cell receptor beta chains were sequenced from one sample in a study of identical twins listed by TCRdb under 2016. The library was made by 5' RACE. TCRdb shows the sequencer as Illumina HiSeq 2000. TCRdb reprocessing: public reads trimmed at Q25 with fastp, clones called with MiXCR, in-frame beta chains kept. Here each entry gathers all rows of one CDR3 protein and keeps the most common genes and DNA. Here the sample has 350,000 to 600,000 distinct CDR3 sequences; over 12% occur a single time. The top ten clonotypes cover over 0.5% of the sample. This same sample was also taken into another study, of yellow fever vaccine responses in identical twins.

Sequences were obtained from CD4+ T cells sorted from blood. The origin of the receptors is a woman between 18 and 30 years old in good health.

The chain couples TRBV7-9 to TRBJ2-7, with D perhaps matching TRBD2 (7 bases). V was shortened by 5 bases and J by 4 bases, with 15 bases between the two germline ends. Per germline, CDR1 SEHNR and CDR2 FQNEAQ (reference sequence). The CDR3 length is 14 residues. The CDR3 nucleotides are TGTGCCAGCAGCCTCCGCGGGGGCGGGTACGAGCAGTACTTC. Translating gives CASSLRGGGYEQYF. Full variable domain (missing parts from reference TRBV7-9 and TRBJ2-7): DTGVSQNPRHKITKRGQNVTFRCDPISEHNRLYWYRQTLGQGPEFLTYFQNEAQLEKSRLLSDRFSAERPKGSFSTLEIQRTEQGDSAMYLCASSLRGGGYEQYFGPGTRLTVT.

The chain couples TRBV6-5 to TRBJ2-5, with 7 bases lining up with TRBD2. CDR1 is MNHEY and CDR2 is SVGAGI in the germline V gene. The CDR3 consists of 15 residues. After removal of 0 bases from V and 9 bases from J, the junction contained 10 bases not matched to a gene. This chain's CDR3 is CASSYSNSRERAQYF. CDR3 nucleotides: TGTGCCAGCAGTTACTCGAATTCGCGGGAGCGGGCCCAGTACTTC.

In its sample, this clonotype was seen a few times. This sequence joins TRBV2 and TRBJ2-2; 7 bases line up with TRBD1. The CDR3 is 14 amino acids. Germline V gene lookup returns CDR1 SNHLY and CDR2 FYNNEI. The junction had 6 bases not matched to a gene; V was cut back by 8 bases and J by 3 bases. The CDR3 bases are TGTGCCAGCCTCAGGGACAGAGACACCGGGGAGCTGTTTTTT. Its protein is CASLRDRDTGELFF.

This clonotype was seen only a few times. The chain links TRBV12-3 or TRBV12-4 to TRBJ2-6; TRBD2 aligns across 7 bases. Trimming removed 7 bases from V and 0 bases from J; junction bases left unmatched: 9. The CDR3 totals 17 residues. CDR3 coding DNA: TGTGCCAGCACTCCGGGGGGACCTCTCTCTGGGGCCAACGTCCTGACTTTC. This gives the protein CASTPGGPLSGANVLTF.